This T cell receptor beta chain originates from a study of blood T cell repertoires in COVID-19 (dated by TCRdb to 2019 to 2021). Concerning the study at large: Collaborator samples came from the United States, Italy and Spain and covered acute and convalescent phases of COVID-19. The material from the prospective study consisted of cDNA or gDNA derived from T cells, B-cell-depleted T cells, or PBMCs. Subjects who had been exposed to COVID-19, were actively infected with it, or had recovered from it provided the deeply sampled blood TCRbeta repertoires that made up the dataset. The repertoires were made available in a free public database intended to serve as a resource for research on the immune response to SARS-CoV-2. Samples came from the ongoing ImmuneRACE study (first 160 participants) plus 1,254 subjects from 6 global collaborators. A de-identified subject ID, COVID-19 status, age in years and sex were almost always included in the sample metadata. Where available, HLA class I and class II types were obtained from metadata supplied by the sample provider rather than from assay-based typing.

The immunoSEQ Assay, a bias-controlled multiplex PCR, was used to amplify TCRbeta CDR3 regions from genomic DNA. Regarding the original processing steps: Within the assay, amplification of reference gene primers was used to estimate how many nucleated cells each sample contained. To quantify the absolute abundance of each unique TCRbeta CDR3 rearrangement, sequence reads were collapsed and filtered. For each sample, productive Simpson clonality was calculated as the square root of Simpson's diversity index across productive rearrangements. In TCRdb, the immuneACCESS table is reduced to in-frame sequences with V and J assigned. These tables do not hold every clone; where another copy was compared, an unresolved V gene accounts for under half, and the others remain unexplained. The D gene and trimming were derived from the DNA, and the V and J assignments and clone size from that table. The sample data list some 320,000 clones, and roughly 88% of these were observed just once. The ten largest clones take up approximately 7% of the sample.

The V end loses 0 bases and the J end loses 5 bases, and a stretch of 14 bases separates them. In the germline V gene, CDR1 corresponds to SGHVS and CDR2 to FQNEAQ. The CDR3, cysteine through phenylalanine, is 16 amino acids long. Of the read, only the CDR3 DNA is kept; its 48 bases are in frame from base 1. The full study reports these points: Clinical and demographic metadata were provided uncurated, with the amount varying by source and participant.

As regards this clone: Which antigen it targets is not known. No qualities accompany the bases; no much larger clone lies one base away.

Samples from volunteer blood donors who had recovered from COVID-19 were contributed by a second Seattle source. Whole blood was collected in K2EDTA tubes by collaborating institutions according to the institutions' own protocols. For TCRbeta analysis, collaborators shipped samples as frozen whole blood, isolated PBMCs, or DNA extracted from either of those sample types. The rearranged chain carries TRBV7-8 and TRBJ2-1; there is no confident call for the D gene. Input material: peripheral blood. This TCR was recovered from a woman in her 30s who had recovered from COVID-19. The nucleotides are TGTGCCAGCAGCTTAGCGGTAATAGCCTACCACAATGAGCAGTTCTTC. Its amino acids are CASSLAVIAYHNEQFF.